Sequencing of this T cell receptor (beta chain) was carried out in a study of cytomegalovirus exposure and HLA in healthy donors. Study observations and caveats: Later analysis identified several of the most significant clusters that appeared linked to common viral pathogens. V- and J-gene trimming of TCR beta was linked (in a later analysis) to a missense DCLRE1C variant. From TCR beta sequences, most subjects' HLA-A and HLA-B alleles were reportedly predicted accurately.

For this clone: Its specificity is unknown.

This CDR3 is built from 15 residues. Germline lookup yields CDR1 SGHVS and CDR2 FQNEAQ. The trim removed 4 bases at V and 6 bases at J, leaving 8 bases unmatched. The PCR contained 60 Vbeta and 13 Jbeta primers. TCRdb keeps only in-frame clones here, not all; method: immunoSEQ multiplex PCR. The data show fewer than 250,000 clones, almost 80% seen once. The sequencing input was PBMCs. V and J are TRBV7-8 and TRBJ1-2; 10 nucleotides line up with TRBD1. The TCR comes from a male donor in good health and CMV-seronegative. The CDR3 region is CASSSSTGGGDGYTF. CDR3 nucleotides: TGTGCCAGCAGCTCTTCGACAGGGGGCGGTGATGGCTACACCTTC.